The 14 T cell receptor beta chains below were found in one sample sequenced in a study of blood T cell repertoires in COVID-19. Measured with immunoSEQ multiplex PCR; TCRdb has only the in-frame clones, and not every one. This sample has over 200,000 clones, with 88% found just once. Sequencing input: peripheral blood. Source of these receptors: a human donor in a cohort sampled during active COVID-19.

The rearrangement links TRBV4-3 to TRBJ1-3, with D uncertain. CDR1 and CDR2 (germline): LGHNA, YSLEER. The germline V and J ends were trimmed by 0 bases and 0 bases, with 15 bases remaining between them. The CDR3 runs 18 residues. CDR3 residues: CASSQDRGRVHSGNTIYF. The CDR3 nucleotides read TGCGCCAGCAGCCAAGATCGGGGAAGGGTACACTCTGGAAACACCATATATTTT.

In its sample, this clone was seen once. The CDR3, as DNA: TGTGCCAGCAGTGAATCCGGACTAGCGGGGCCCTCCTACGAGCAGTACTTC. This gives the protein CASSESGLAGPSYEQYF. This chain links TRBV25-1 with TRBJ2-7; the match to TRBD2 covers 12 bases. Germline V gene lookup returns CDR1 MGHDK and CDR2 SYGVNS. The CDR3 length is 17 residues. V trimming: 1 base; J trimming: 0 bases; junction bases outside the gene matches: 4.

The chain has TRBV5-1 and TRBJ2-7; 10 bases are shared with TRBD2. V was pared by 1 base and J by 6 bases, with 7 bases of the junction left unmatched. The CDR3 is 15 residues long. Germline values: CDR1 SGHRS, CDR2 YFSETQ. The CDR3 region is CASSLTELAGREQYF. In DNA, the CDR3 is TGCGCCAGCAGCTTGACGGAACTAGCGGGACGCGAGCAGTACTTC.

J is TRBJ2-7 and V is TRBV9; TRBD2 matches at 10 bases. Per germline, CDR1 SGDLS and CDR2 YYNGEE. V was pared by 1 base and J by 5 bases, with 6 bases of the junction left unmatched. The CDR3 consists of 15 residues. As DNA, the CDR3 is TGTGCCAGCAGCGTAAGCGGGAGGGCCCTTCACGAGCAGTACTTC. As protein: CASSVSGRALHEQYF.

V is TRBV4-1 and J is TRBJ2-7; 15 bases agree with TRBD2. Germline lookup yields CDR1 MGHRA and CDR2 YSYEKL. V lost 2 bases, J lost 2 bases, and 4 bases stayed unmatched. There are 17 residues in the CDR3. As DNA, the CDR3 is TGCGCCAGCAGCCAACTGGGACTAGCGGGGGGTACCTACGAGCAGTACTTC. It codes for CASSQLGLAGGTYEQYF.

The rearrangement links TRBV7-9 to TRBJ2-1; a weak D match, TRBD2 (6 bases). V was pared by 7 bases and J by 3 bases, with 10 bases between. CDR1 is SEHNR, CDR2 FQNEAQ, per germline (reference sequence). The CDR3 extends over 13 amino acids. The CDR3 protein is CASTTSYYNEQFF. CDR3 in DNA: TGTGCCAGCACGACTAGTTACTACAATGAGCAGTTCTTC.

V and J are TRBV5-1 and TRBJ2-7; TRBD1 matches 8 bases. Trimming removed 4 bases from V and 6 bases from J; junction bases left unmatched: 9. Germline lookup yields CDR1 SGHRS and CDR2 YFSETQ. The CDR3 is 14 residues long. CDR3 bases: TGCGCCAGCAGCCAAATGACAGGGGTTAGCGAGCAGTACTTC. This gives the protein CASSQMTGVSEQYF.

The chain links TRBV6-5 to TRBJ1-1; a weak D match, TRBD1 (6 bases). V lost 2 bases to trimming and J lost 4 bases, with 11 bases between them. Per germline, CDR1 MNHEY and CDR2 SVGAGI. The CDR3 covers 14 residues. The CDR3 sequence: CASSYRTGFTEAFF. The CDR3 DNA is TGTGCCAGCAGTTACCGAACAGGGTTCACTGAAGCTTTCTTT.

The chain joins TRBV5-6 to TRBJ2-1; a possible D gene is TRBD2 (6 bases). Germline loops: CDR1 SGHDT, CDR2 YYEEEE. The CDR3 extends over 15 amino acids. V was pared by 2 bases and J by 10 bases, with 19 bases between. The CDR3 is CASSFIGGARGEQFF. CDR3 coding DNA: TGTGCCAGCAGCTTTATTGGCGGGGCCCGGGGGGAGCAGTTCTTC.

The V and J genes are TRBV7-2 and TRBJ2-6, with 8 positions matching TRBD2. Germline V CDR1 and CDR2: SGHTA, FQGNSA. CDR3 length equals 17 residues. J lost 4 bases, V lost 2 bases, and 7 bases had no gene match. The CDR3 protein is CASSLKAGDSGANVLTF. CDR3 DNA: TGTGCCAGCAGCTTAAAAGCGGGGGATTCCGGGGCCAACGTCCTGACTTTC.

J is TRBJ2-7 and V is TRBV7-2, with a tentative D call TRBD1 (5 bases). The ends were cut back, 3 bases at V and 0 bases at J, with 12 bases in the middle. Germline-derived CDR1 and CDR2 are SGHTA and FQGNSA. The CDR3 covers 15 residues. The CDR3: CASSFKDSSSYEQYF. The CDR3 coding sequence is TGTGCCAGCAGCTTTAAAGACAGTTCCTCCTACGAGCAGTACTTC.

V is TRBV21-1 and J is TRBJ2-7; the DNA was not used to check the table's D call, TRBD1. TRBV21-1 is marked as a pseudogene. The CDR3 is 15 amino acids. CDR3 loop: CASSLPQGNSYEQYF. The CDR3 bases are TGTGCCAGCAGCCTTCCCCAGGGAAACTCCTACGAGCAGTACTTC.

This rearrangement joins TRBV7-2 to TRBJ2-7, with D possibly TRBD2 on 5 matching bases. Germline CDR1 SGHTA, CDR2 FQGNSA. With 5 bases removed from V and 0 bases from J, the gap between germline ends came to 11 bases. The CDR3 has 14 amino acids. The DNA of the CDR3 is TGTGCCAGCAGCCCCGGGGTTAGCTCCTACGAGCAGTACTTC. It specifies CASSPGVSSYEQYF.

The rearrangement links TRBV7-3 to TRBJ2-5; the match to TRBD2 covers 9 bases. The V gene end was trimmed by 1 base and the J gene end by 3 bases; junction bases not matched to a gene: 6. Germline CDR1 SGHTA, CDR2 FQGTGA. The CDR3 covers 16 residues. The CDR3 DNA follows: TGTGCCAGCAGCTTAATAGGGCGGGAGGGAAAAGAGACCCAGTACTTC. This codes for CASSLIGREGKETQYF. The full variable domain, its missing parts supplied by reference TRBV7-3 and TRBJ2-5, is GAGVSQTPSNKVTEKGKYVELRCDPISGHTALYWYRQSLGQGPEFLIYFQGTGAADDSGLPNDRFFAVRPEGSVSTLKIQRTERGDSAVYLCASSLIGREGKETQYFGPGTRLLVL.